This is a list of T cell receptor beta chains from one sample in a study of cytomegalovirus exposure and HLA in healthy donors. Data came from immunoSEQ multiplex PCR; TCRdb stores just in-frame clones and leaves some out. The repertoire holds some 190,000 clones, approximately 73% seen once, with 2% to 2.5% in the top ten. Input material: PBMCs. The source of these receptors is a young woman in good health and CMV-seropositive. Both conserved end residues are part of each CDR3. The order of the fields is clone size, CDR3 length, D gene, J gene, V gene, CDR3 DNA, CDR3 protein. D genes are given only for firm matches. Expanded clones get a size class; other rows say once, few or many, or leave the size out.

clone size: once
CDR3 length: 16
D gene: -
J gene: TRBJ2-5
V gene: TRBV10-1
CDR3 DNA: TGCGCCAGCAGTGACAGGGGATCAGGACAGCGGGAGACCCAGTACTTC
CDR3 protein: CASSDRGSGQRETQYF

clone size: -
CDR3 length: 15
D gene: -
J gene: TRBJ1-1
V gene: TRBV5-4
CDR3 DNA: TGTGCCAGCAGCTTGGGAGGGCGGCAGAACACTGAAGCTTTCTTT
CDR3 protein: CASSLGGRQNTEAFF

clone size: few
CDR3 length: 12
D gene: -
J gene: TRBJ2-7
V gene: TRBV29-1
CDR3 DNA: TGCAGCGCAGAACAGGGCCTGGGCGAGCAGTACTTC
CDR3 protein: CSAEQGLGEQYF

clone size: once
CDR3 length: 16
D gene: TRBD2
J gene: TRBJ2-3
V gene: TRBV9
CDR3 DNA: TGTGCCAGCAGCGTAGGCGGCGGGGGGGTCACAGATACGCAGTATTTT
CDR3 protein: CASSVGGGGVTDTQYF

clone size: -
CDR3 length: 14
D gene: -
J gene: TRBJ1-3
V gene: TRBV9
CDR3 DNA: TGTGCCAGCAGCGTTCAGGGGACAGGAAACACCATATATTTT
CDR3 protein: CASSVQGTGNTIYF

clone size: -
CDR3 length: 15
D gene: -
J gene: TRBJ1-2
V gene: TRBV19
CDR3 DNA: TGTGCCAGTAGTATTGCGGCAGGGCCACTGTATGGCTACACCTTC
CDR3 protein: CASSIAAGPLYGYTF

clone size: -
CDR3 length: 14
D gene: -
J gene: TRBJ2-7
V gene: TRBV7-9
CDR3 DNA: TGTGCCAGCAGCTTAGTTTCAAGTTCGAGCACCCCAAACTTC
CDR3 protein: CASSLVSSSSTPNF

clone size: -
CDR3 length: 16
D gene: -
J gene: TRBJ2-7
V gene: TRBV5-1
CDR3 DNA: TGCGCCAGCAGCTTAACAGGGGGAGGGACATCCTACGAGCAGTACTTC
CDR3 protein: CASSLTGGGTSYEQYF

clone size: -
CDR3 length: 16
D gene: TRBD2
J gene: TRBJ2-5
V gene: TRBV7-2
CDR3 DNA: TGTGCCAGCAGCTTAGCCCCAGCGGGGGAGAGAGAGACCCAGTACTTC
CDR3 protein: CASSLAPAGERETQYF

clone size: -
CDR3 length: 15
D gene: TRBD1
J gene: TRBJ1-2
V gene: TRBV4-1
CDR3 DNA: TGCGCCAGCAGCACGCGGACAGGGGGGAACTATGGCTACACCTTC
CDR3 protein: CASSTRTGGNYGYTF

clone size: few
CDR3 length: 18
D gene: -
J gene: TRBJ1-6
V gene: TRBV28
CDR3 DNA: TGTGCCACTCTCCCGGGACAAATCATTAGCTCCTATAATTCACCCCTCCACTTT
CDR3 protein: CATLPGQIISSYNSPLHF

clone size: -
CDR3 length: 15
D gene: TRBD1
J gene: TRBJ2-5
V gene: TRBV28
CDR3 DNA: TGTGCCAGCAGCTCGGGACAGTGGGCCCGAGAGACCCAGTACTTC
CDR3 protein: CASSSGQWARETQYF

clone size: few
CDR3 length: 14
D gene: -
J gene: TRBJ2-2
V gene: TRBV28
CDR3 DNA: TGTGCCAGCAGGCTACAGGGATTAGCCGGGGAGCTGTTTTTT
CDR3 protein: CASRLQGLAGELFF

clone size: -
CDR3 length: 14
D gene: -
J gene: TRBJ2-7
V gene: TRBV19
CDR3 DNA: TGTGCCAGTAGCCCGGGACTTCTACCCTACGAGCAGTACTTC
CDR3 protein: CASSPGLLPYEQYF

clone size: -
CDR3 length: 15
D gene: -
J gene: TRBJ2-1
V gene: TRBV5-4
CDR3 DNA: TGTGCCAGCAGCTTGAGGAGAGAACTATACAATGAGCAGTTCTTC
CDR3 protein: CASSLRRELYNEQFF

clone size: -
CDR3 length: 15
D gene: TRBD1
J gene: TRBJ2-7
V gene: TRBV5-1
CDR3 DNA: TGCGCCAGCAGCTTGACTATCCGGGACAGGGACGAGCAGTACTTC
CDR3 protein: CASSLTIRDRDEQYF

clone size: -
CDR3 length: 15
D gene: -
J gene: TRBJ2-7
V gene: TRBV28
CDR3 DNA: TGTGCCAGCAGTTTAATGCAGGGAAACACGAACGAGCAGTACTTC
CDR3 protein: CASSLMQGNTNEQYF

clone size: -
CDR3 length: 14
D gene: -
J gene: TRBJ2-2
V gene: TRBV10-1
CDR3 DNA: TGCGCCAGCAGTGAGTCAGGCGGCACCGGGGAGCTGTTTTTT
CDR3 protein: CASSESGGTGELFF

clone size: few
CDR3 length: 10
D gene: -
J gene: TRBJ1-5
V gene: TRBV19
CDR3 DNA: TGTGCCGGGGGGAGTCAGCCCCAGCATTTT
CDR3 protein: CAGGSQPQHF

clone size: -
CDR3 length: 15
D gene: TRBD1
J gene: TRBJ2-7
V gene: TRBV13
CDR3 DNA: TGTGCCAGCAGCTACACAGGGGAAGAAGCCTACGAGCAGTACTTC
CDR3 protein: CASSYTGEEAYEQYF

clone size: -
CDR3 length: 17
D gene: TRBD2
J gene: TRBJ2-1
V gene: TRBV5-1
CDR3 DNA: TGCGCCAGCAGCCAGACTAGCGGGGGGGCCGCCTACAATGAGCAGTTCTTC
CDR3 protein: CASSQTSGGAAYNEQFF

clone size: -
CDR3 length: 16
D gene: -
J gene: TRBJ2-3
V gene: TRBV9
CDR3 DNA: TGTGCCAGCAGCGTAGGGGAGGGGGGGCTCCCAGATACGCAGTATTTT
CDR3 protein: CASSVGEGGLPDTQYF

clone size: -
CDR3 length: 11
D gene: -
J gene: TRBJ1-2
V gene: TRBV11-2
CDR3 DNA: TGTGCCAGCAGTACCAGGGAGGGATACACCTTC
CDR3 protein: CASSTREGYTF

clone size: -
CDR3 length: 18
D gene: -
J gene: TRBJ2-2
V gene: TRBV11-3
CDR3 DNA: TGTGCCAGCAGCTTAGCAGACTGGACAAGGGCTTACACCGGGGAGCTGTTTTTT
CDR3 protein: CASSLADWTRAYTGELFF

clone size: once
CDR3 length: 14
D gene: TRBD1
J gene: TRBJ1-3
V gene: TRBV9
CDR3 DNA: TGTGCCAGCAGCGCCTCAGGGGGTGGAAACACCATATATTTT
CDR3 protein: CASSASGGGNTIYF

clone size: -
CDR3 length: 14
D gene: -
J gene: TRBJ1-5
V gene: TRBV28
CDR3 DNA: TGTGCCAGCAGCCACAGCGGGCAGAATCAGCCCCAGCATTTT
CDR3 protein: CASSHSGQNQPQHF

clone size: -
CDR3 length: 13
D gene: -
J gene: TRBJ1-3
V gene: TRBV11-3
CDR3 DNA: TGTGCCAGCAGCGGTGGACAGGGAAACACCATATATTTT
CDR3 protein: CASSGGQGNTIYF

clone size: -
CDR3 length: 15
D gene: TRBD2
J gene: TRBJ2-1
V gene: TRBV7-6
CDR3 DNA: TGTGCCAGCAGCTTTAGCGGGGGGCGTTACAATGAGCAGTTCTTC
CDR3 protein: CASSFSGGRYNEQFF

clone size: -
CDR3 length: 15
D gene: -
J gene: TRBJ1-2
V gene: TRBV7-2
CDR3 DNA: TGTGCCAGCAGCCAGCTGGGCGGGGGGAACTATGGCTACACCTTC
CDR3 protein: CASSQLGGGNYGYTF

clone size: once
CDR3 length: 14
D gene: TRBD1
J gene: TRBJ1-5
V gene: TRBV6-5
CDR3 DNA: TGTGCCAGCAGTAGGACAGGGGGGAATCAGCCCCAGCATTTT
CDR3 protein: CASSRTGGNQPQHF